These 7 T cell receptor beta chains were sequenced from one sample in a study of shared clonotypes between healthy human individuals. Clones were sequenced by immunoSEQ multiplex PCR, and TCRdb holds only the in-frame ones, with some missing. The sample has approximately 2.5 million clones; 90% to 95% are singletons. The sample consisted of naive CD4+ T cells sorted from blood. Subset here: CD45RA+ positively selected. These receptors came from a man aged 18 to 29 in good health.

In its sample, this clone was seen a few times. The J gene is TRBJ2-6, the V gene TRBV19; the D gene could be TRBD1 or TRBD2 (6 bases each). The CDR3 sequence is 16 residues long. Germline V gene data show CDR1 as LNHDA and CDR2 as SQIVND (reference sequence). V dropped 3 bases and J dropped 4 bases, with 13 bases sitting between them. The CDR3 bases are TGTGCCAGTAGTATCAGGCCGGGGGCAGGGGCCAACGTCCTGACTTTC. Translating gives CASSIRPGAGANVLTF.

The rearrangement joins TRBV11-1 to TRBJ2-5, with 9 bases lining up with TRBD1. The CDR3 extends over 14 amino acids. Germline lookup yields CDR1 SGHAT and CDR2 FQDESV (reference sequence). The V segment lost 4 bases and the J segment 4 bases; nucleotides outside the gene matches: 4. The DNA of the CDR3 is TGTGCCAGCAGCTCCGGGACAGGGCGAGAGACCCAGTACTTC. The encoded protein is CASSSGTGRETQYF.

The rearrangement links TRBV5-1 to TRBJ1-6, with D uncertain. The CDR3 sequence is 17 residues long. Per the germline V gene, CDR1 is SGHRS and CDR2 is YFSETQ. V lost 0 bases to trimming and J lost 0 bases, with 10 bases between them. CDR3 in DNA: TGCGCCAGCAGCTTGGCCCCACCAAACTCCTATAATTCACCCCTCCACTTT. This gives the protein CASSLAPPNSYNSPLHF. The variable domain in full, with the rest retrieved from reference TRBV5-1 and TRBJ1-6, is KAGVTQTPRYLIKTRGQQVTLSCSPISGHRSVSWYQQTPGQGLQFLFEYFSETQRNKGNFPGRFSGRQFSNSRSEMNVSTLELGDSALYLCASSLAPPNSYNSPLHFGNGTRLTVT.

The chain is built from TRBV6-1 and TRBJ1-1; 11 nucleotides agree with TRBD1. The germline CDR1 and CDR2 sequences are MNHNS and SASEGT. J lost 3 bases, V lost 2 bases, and 8 bases had no gene match. The CDR3 is 17 amino acids. The CDR3 DNA is TGTGCCAGCAGTGAATCCCGCTGGGGACAGGGGGACACTGAAGCTTTCTTT. Translation gives CASSESRWGQGDTEAFF.

CDR3 amino acids: CASSQDPRGDEKLFF. CDR3 in DNA: TGCGCCAGCAGCCAAGACCCCAGGGGGGATGAAAAACTGTTTTTT. The rearrangement uses TRBV4-1 and TRBJ1-4, with 7 nucleotides matching TRBD1. The germline V gene has CDR1 MGHRA and CDR2 YSYEKL. The CDR3 contains 15 residues. V gave up 0 bases and J gave up 6 bases; unmatched junction bases: 4.

This chain connects TRBV18 to TRBJ2-5, with 14 nucleotides matching TRBD2. The CDR3 runs to 18 residues. V gave up 4 bases and J gave up 1 base; unmatched junction bases: 8. Looked up from germline, CDR1 is KGHSH and CDR2 is LQKENI. CDR3 region: CASSLGLAGGSSQETQYF. CDR3 sequence (DNA): TGTGCCAGCTCACTCGGACTAGCGGGGGGATCCAGCCAAGAGACCCAGTACTTC.

The CDR3 spells CASSLGPSVTGELFF. CDR3 nucleotides: TGTGCCAGCAGCTTAGGGCCTAGCGTTACCGGGGAGCTGTTTTTT. This rearrangement joins TRBV7-9 to TRBJ2-2; weak D call: TRBD2 (6 bases). Germline CDR1 and CDR2: SEHNR and FQNEAQ (reference sequence). The ends were cut back, 1 base at V and 5 bases at J, with 11 bases in the middle. The CDR3 contains 15 residues.